The 28 T cell receptor beta chains reported below all come from one sample, sequenced in a study of cytomegalovirus exposure and HLA in healthy donors. This PCR relied on a set of 60 Vbeta primers and 13 Jbeta primers. Sequencing was performed with immunoSEQ multiplex PCR; in TCRdb, only in-frame clones are kept and a portion is missing. This table has 150,000 to 200,000 clones, around 80% appearing once. Sequenced sample: PBMCs. The receptor set was obtained from a woman aged 40 to 49 in good health and CMV-seronegative.

The gene calls are TRBV5-1 and TRBJ2-1; 8 bases agree with TRBD1. The CDR3 spans 15 residues. V lost 0 bases, J lost 7 bases, and 6 bases stayed unmatched. The V gene's germline CDR1 is SGHRS and CDR2 YFSETQ. The CDR3 coding sequence is TGCGCCAGCAGCTTGGTCAGGGGGCTTAATAATGAGCAGTTCTTC. Translation: CASSLVRGLNNEQFF.

Here the CDR3 DNA reads TGTGCCAGTAGTTCCATACAGGGGGCTTTAGAGACCCAGTACTTC. This translates into CASSSIQGALETQYF. V is TRBV19 and J is TRBJ2-5; 9 bases match TRBD1. CDR1 is LNHDA and CDR2 is SQIVND in the germline V gene (reference sequence). CDR3 size: 15 residues. J lost 4 bases, V lost 5 bases, and 8 bases had no gene match.

The rearrangement joins TRBV4-1 to TRBJ1-6; TRBD1 aligns across 7 bases. Germline-derived CDR1 and CDR2 are MGHRA and YSYEKL. The CDR3 totals 16 residues. The V gene end was trimmed by 0 bases and the J gene end by 9 bases; junction bases not matched to a gene: 8. Here the CDR3 DNA reads TGCGCCAGCAGCCAAGATTCCAACAGGGGAGCTTCACCCCTCCACTTT. Translated, it gives CASSQDSNRGASPLHF.

The chain uses TRBV7-2 and TRBJ1-2, with TRBD1 as a possible D gene (5 bases). Per the germline V gene, CDR1 is SGHTA and CDR2 is FQGNSA. V was cut by 5 bases and J by 4 bases, with 14 bases left in between. There are 14 residues in the CDR3. The CDR3 sequence: CASSNPRGGYGYTF. The CDR3 DNA follows: TGTGCCAGCAGCAATCCAAGGGGCGGCTATGGCTACACCTTC.

This chain joins TRBV5-1 and TRBJ1-1, with D perhaps TRBD1 (5 bases). In germline, CDR1 is SGHRS, CDR2 YFSETQ. V was cut by 0 bases and J by 0 bases, with 6 bases left in between. This CDR3 has 14 residues. The CDR3 reads CASSLAGMNTEAFF. As DNA, the CDR3 is TGCGCCAGCAGCTTGGCAGGGATGAACACTGAAGCTTTCTTT.

The rearrangement joins TRBV25-1 to TRBJ1-6; D gene uncertain. The germline CDR1 and CDR2 sequences are MGHDK and SYGVNS. There are 14 residues in the CDR3. V shed 3 bases and J shed 7 bases, with 10 bases lying between them. The CDR3: CASSERALNSPLHF. The CDR3 DNA follows: TGTGCCAGCAGTGAGAGGGCATTAAATTCACCCCTCCACTTT.

The chain is built from TRBV30 and TRBJ2-7; D is perhaps TRBD1 (6 bases). Germline lookup yields CDR1 GTSNPN and CDR2 SVGIG (reference sequence). Deletions cut 6 bases from V and 6 bases from J, with 12 bases between. CDR3 length: 11 residues. CDR3 amino acids: CACFRGVEQYF. CDR3 nucleotides: TGTGCCTGTTTCAGGGGTGTCGAGCAGTACTTC. Full variable domain (outside the CDR3, taken from reference TRBV30 and TRBJ2-7): SQTIHQWPATLVQPVGSPLSLECTVEGTSNPNLYWYRQAAGRGLQLLFYSVGIGQISSEVPQNLSASRPQDRQFILSSKKLLLSDSGFYLCACFRGVEQYFGPGTRLTVT.

The chain carries TRBV28 and TRBJ1-2, with D possibly matching TRBD1 (5 bases). Trimming stripped 3 bases from V and 0 bases from J, with 8 bases between. The germline gives CDR1 MDHEN, CDR2 SYDVKM. This CDR3 is built from 14 residues. CDR3 bases: TGTGCCAGCAGTTTGGGGGGAGCTAACTATGGCTACACCTTC. It specifies CASSLGGANYGYTF.

V is TRBV11-3 and J is TRBJ1-6; no clear D. The CDR3 sequence is 14 residues long. The germline gives CDR1 SGHNT, CDR2 YENEEA. The ends were cut back, 3 bases at V and 6 bases at J, with 9 bases in the middle. CDR3 coding DNA: TGTGCCAGCAGCTTGGGCCCATCTAATTCACCCCTCCACTTT. This gives the protein CASSLGPSNSPLHF.

The chain uses TRBV28 and TRBJ2-1; D may be TRBD1 (5 bases). This CDR3 has 14 amino acids. V was shortened by 8 bases and J by 0 bases, with 11 bases between the two germline ends. CDR1 and CDR2 from the germline V gene are MDHEN and SYDVKM. The CDR3 sequence: CASADSNSYNEQFF. Here the CDR3 DNA reads TGTGCCAGCGCCGACAGCAACTCCTACAATGAGCAGTTCTTC.

V usage is TRBV6-1 and J usage is TRBJ2-5; D is possibly TRBD1 (6 bases). The germline V and J ends were trimmed by 5 bases and 4 bases, with 14 bases remaining between them. Germline CDR1 and CDR2: MNHNS and SASEGT. The CDR3 is 14 amino acids. The chain's CDR3 is CASSSLTGPETQYF. CDR3 sequence (DNA): TGTGCCAGCAGTTCCCTTACAGGGCCAGAGACCCAGTACTTC.

About this clone itself: Within the sample, other DNA sequences also encode this same CDR3. V and J are TRBV7-6 and TRBJ2-1, with 12 nucleotides matching TRBD2. The V and J ends lost 4 bases and 2 bases, in that order; junction bases with no gene match: 3. The CDR3 has 16 residues. Germline V lookup: CDR1 SGHVS, CDR2 FNYEAQ. CDR3 in amino acids: CASSSLAGGPYNEQFF. The CDR3 nucleotides are TGTGCCAGCAGCTCACTAGCGGGGGGTCCCTACAATGAGCAGTTCTTC.

The rearrangement links TRBV5-6 to TRBJ1-1; D unclear. Deletions cut 2 bases from V and 4 bases from J, with 6 bases between. The germline V gene encodes CDR1 SGHDT and CDR2 YYEEEE. This CDR3 contains 12 residues. CDR3 nucleotides: TGTGCCAGCAGCTTCAAGCGCACTGAAGCTTTCTTT. Translating it yields CASSFKRTEAFF.

The chain couples TRBV5-1 to TRBJ2-7, with TRBD2 matching over 8 bases. Germline V lookup: CDR1 SGHRS, CDR2 YFSETQ. The CDR3 is made up of 15 amino acids. J was trimmed by 3 bases and V by 3 bases; bases with no gene match: 8. CDR3 sequence (DNA): TGCGCCAGCAGCTCCGATAGCGGGGCGAACTACGAGCAGTACTTC. Protein product: CASSSDSGANYEQYF.

CDR3 bases: TGCGCCAGCGAACGCGGTCTGGCAGGCACAGATACGCAGTATTTT. Its translation: CASERGLAGTDTQYF. The chain couples TRBV10-2 to TRBJ2-3; D is undetermined. The germline V gene has CDR1 WSHSY and CDR2 SAAADI. The CDR3 has 15 residues. V was trimmed by 8 bases and J by 1 base, leaving 16 bases between them.

A single count supports this clone. The chain recombines TRBV11-2 with TRBJ2-5, with a tentative D call TRBD2 (5 bases). CDR1 and CDR2 (germline): SGHAT, FQNNGV. The germline V and J ends were trimmed by 5 bases and 0 bases, with 13 bases remaining between them. The CDR3 covers 15 residues. In DNA form, the CDR3 reads TGTGCCAGCAGCCTAACACGAGGGTACCAAGAGACCCAGTACTTC. As protein: CASSLTRGYQETQYF.

The rearrangement links TRBV7-6 to TRBJ1-4; D is perhaps TRBD1 (6 bases). V lost 1 base, J lost 1 base, and 10 bases lay in between. Per germline, CDR1 SGHVS and CDR2 FNYEAQ. There are 16 residues in the CDR3. In nucleotides, the CDR3 is TGTGCCAGCAGCTTAGTGGGGGCCCAAACTAATGAAAAACTGTTTTTT. This encodes CASSLVGAQTNEKLFF. The variable domain in full, with the rest retrieved from reference TRBV7-6 and TRBJ1-4, is GAGVSQSPRYKVTKRGQDVALRCDPISGHVSLYWYRQALGQGPEFLTYFNYEAQQDKSGLPNDRFSAERPEGSISTLTIQRTEQRDSAMYRCASSLVGAQTNEKLFFGSGTQLSVL.

The rearrangement joins TRBV6-1 to TRBJ2-5, with a weak D call TRBD2 (5 bases). The V and J ends lost 7 bases and 1 base respectively, with 13 bases between them. The CDR3 covers 14 residues. Germline V gives CDR1 MNHNS, CDR2 SASEGT. CDR3 DNA sequence: TGTGCCAGCACCTTGGACTCCCGCCAAGAGACCCAGTACTTC. Its protein product is CASTLDSRQETQYF.

This clone was found once. This chain uses TRBV7-9 with TRBJ1-1; TRBD1 agrees at 8 bases. The length of the CDR3 is 13 residues. The junction had 3 bases not matched to a gene; V was cut back by 3 bases and J by 6 bases. CDR1 and CDR2 (germline): SEHNR, FQNEAQ (reference sequence). The DNA for the CDR3 is TGTGCCAGCAGCTTGACAGGGGAACCTGAAGCTTTCTTT. It encodes CASSLTGEPEAFF.

The chain uses TRBV5-1 and TRBJ2-5; 10 nucleotides line up with TRBD1. This CDR3 spans 16 amino acids. Unmatched junction bases numbered 9, after V lost 1 base and J lost 6 bases. Germline V gene lookup returns CDR1 SGHRS and CDR2 YFSETQ. The CDR3 nucleotides read TGCGCCAGCAGCTTGATACGGGACAGGGGATCCCAGACCCAGTACTTC. Translating it yields CASSLIRDRGSQTQYF.

In this sample, this clone turned up once. The rearrangement joins TRBV29-1 to TRBJ2-5; D call uncertain. Germline V gene lookup returns CDR1 SQVTM and CDR2 ANQGSEA. V lost 1 base and J lost 2, with 5 bases in between. The CDR3 is 12 amino acids. CDR3 residues: CSVEANQETQYF. The CDR3 region has the DNA TGCAGCGTTGAAGCTAATCAAGAGACCCAGTACTTC.

The chain joins TRBV6-6 to TRBJ1-2, with D maybe TRBD1 (6 bases). V shed 8 bases and J shed 4 bases, with 20 bases lying between them. This CDR3 has 15 amino acids. Germline CDR1 is MNHNY and CDR2 is SVGAGI (reference sequence). The CDR3 is CASGQTGIGSYGYTF. In DNA, the CDR3 is TGTGCCAGCGGCCAAACAGGGATCGGAAGCTATGGCTACACCTTC.

The V and J genes are TRBV2 and TRBJ2-1; 7 positions match TRBD2. V dropped 3 bases and J dropped 7; count of bases not matched to a gene: 9. This CDR3 spans 15 amino acids. Germline lookup yields CDR1 SNHLY and CDR2 FYNNEI. CDR3 amino acids: CASSEGRERPNEQFF. CDR3 DNA sequence: TGTGCCAGCAGTGAGGGGCGGGAGAGACCGAATGAGCAGTTCTTC.

The V call is TRBV19, the J call TRBJ1-2; possibly TRBD1 for D (6 bases). Trimming removed 5 bases from V and 4 bases from J, with 20 bases in between. The germline V gene encodes CDR1 LNHDA and CDR2 SQIVND (reference sequence). CDR3 size: 16 residues. The DNA for the CDR3 is TGTGCCAGTAGTGTCCCCCGGGGGGGGGCGAGCTATGGCTACACCTTC. It yields the protein CASSVPRGGASYGYTF.

Comments on this clone: The junction departs from germline at one end; a sequencing error may be responsible. This chain uses TRBV28 with TRBJ1-5; weak D call: TRBD1 (6 bases). CDR3 size: 12 residues. Germline V lookup: CDR1 MDHEN, CDR2 SYDVKM. The CDR3 reads CASRSGVQPQHF. In DNA form, the CDR3 reads TGTGCTAGCAGGTCAGGGGTTCAGCCCCAGCATTTT.

The V and J genes are TRBV7-2 and TRBJ1-2, with TRBD1 identical over 9 bases. After removal of 1 base from V and 7 bases from J, the junction contained 4 bases not matched to a gene. The CDR3 contains 14 residues. Germline CDR1 reads SGHTA; CDR2 reads FQGNSA. The CDR3 DNA sequence: TGTGCCAGCAGCTTAGGGACAGGGGAATCTGGCTACACCTTC. It yields the protein CASSLGTGESGYTF.

The chain links TRBV5-1 to TRBJ2-2; a weak D match, TRBD1 (6 bases). V lost 4 bases and J lost 6, with 13 bases in between. The CDR3 is made up of 14 amino acids. Germline lookup yields CDR1 SGHRS and CDR2 YFSETQ. The CDR3 coding sequence is TGCGCCAGCAGCCACGGGACACCCCCCGGGGAGCTGTTTTTT. Its translation is CASSHGTPPGELFF.

The chain couples TRBV7-8 to TRBJ2-1; D uncertain. V was pared by 6 bases and J by 0 bases, with 9 bases between. CDR1 and CDR2 from the germline V gene are SGHVS and FQNEAQ. CDR3 length equals 14 residues. The CDR3 is CASRRGSSYNEQFF. The CDR3 DNA sequence: TGTGCCAGCAGGCGAGGTAGCTCCTACAATGAGCAGTTCTTC.